The entry that follows covers one T cell receptor beta chain sequence. Its specificity is unknown. The data stem from a study of cytomegalovirus exposure and HLA in healthy donors. General study findings and limits: About 87% or about 30% of the time was how often most TCR beta V segments were productive, according to an earlier analysis. In the analysis, some V segments, TRBV6-2 and TRBV6-3 included, were excluded as indistinguishable. At a 0.05 false discovery rate, a later analysis found over 15,000 TCR beta sequences to be associated with HLA alleles.

The PCR had 60 Vbeta and 13 Jbeta primers. Data came from immunoSEQ multiplex PCR; TCRdb stores just in-frame clones and leaves some out. Its listing shows 100,000 to 150,000 clones. The ends were cut back, 4 bases at V and 4 bases at J, with 19 bases in the middle. Germline values: CDR1 SGHVS, CDR2 FNYEAQ. The CDR3 runs 16 residues. The sequence derives from a man younger than 35 in good health and CMV-seronegative. The sample was PBMCs. This chain joins TRBV7-6 and TRBJ2-5; D possibly corresponds to TRBD1 (6 bases). In nucleotides, the CDR3 is TGTGCCAGCAGCTCGACAACAGGGTTATCGGGAGAGACCCAGTACTTC. This sequence encodes CASSSTTGLSGETQYF. The full variable domain, completed using reference TRBV7-6 and TRBJ2-5, is GAGVSQSPRYKVTKRGQDVALRCDPISGHVSLYWYRQALGQGPEFLTYFNYEAQQDKSGLPNDRFSAERPEGSISTLTIQRTEQRDSAMYRCASSSTTGLSGETQYFGPGTRLLVL.